The 18 T cell receptor beta chains given below trace back to one sample, sequenced in a study of CD8 T cells in ankylosing spondylitis listed by TCRdb under 2017. These TCRs are of unknown antigen specificity. Library generation was performed with 5' RACE. Instrument used: Illumina HiSeq 2500. The raw public reads went through TCRdb reprocessing: fastp at Q25, MiXCR clone calling, in-frame beta chains kept. For every CDR3 protein sequence, its rows merge into one entry that carries the most common genes and DNA. Recorded for this sample are 350,000 to 550,000 distinct CDR3 sequences; about 24% of them occurred a single time. Approximately 1% of the sample is held by the ten biggest clonotypes. Paper-wide results and their limitations: Blood from ankylosing spondylitis patients appeared to be characterized by a TCR beta motif composed of roughly eight highly homologous amino acid variants.

The sequencing input was blood, either unsorted or a sorted T cell fraction (not recorded which). The receptors were gathered from a male donor with ankylosing spondylitis.

This clonotype was seen a handful of times. The J gene is TRBJ2-2, the V gene TRBV12-3 or TRBV12-4, with D unresolved. V was pared by 10 bases and J by 8 bases, with 14 bases between. The CDR3 extends over 12 amino acids. This CDR3 is CATPRPMGELFF. DNA of the CDR3: TGTGCCACGCCCCGCCCTATGGGGGAGCTGTTTTTT.

This clonotype showed up just a few times. The chain recombines TRBV24-1 with TRBJ2-2; 8 bases align to TRBD1. Unmatched junction bases numbered 7, after V lost 4 bases and J lost 4 bases. CDR1 and CDR2 from the germline V gene are KGHDR and SFDVKD. The CDR3 totals 16 residues. CDR3 sequence (DNA): TGTGCCACCAGTGACCGAAACAGGGGGAGCACCGGGGAGCTGTTTTTT. Amino acid sequence: CATSDRNRGSTGELFF.

V is TRBV7-2 and J is TRBJ2-3; D is unresolved. CDR3 length equals 13 residues. Trimming pared 0 bases from V and 7 bases from J, leaving 8 bases between. Per germline, CDR1 SGHTA and CDR2 FQGNSA. CDR3 residues: CASSLAVWNTQYF. In DNA, the CDR3 is TGTGCCAGCAGCTTAGCTGTCTGGAATACGCAGTATTTT. The full variable domain, with the rest looked up from reference TRBV7-2 and TRBJ2-3, is GAGVSQSPSNKVTEKGKDVELRCDPISGHTALYWYRQSLGQGLEFLIYFQGNSAPDKSGLPSDRFSAERTGGSVSTLTIQRTQQEDSAVYLCASSLAVWNTQYFGPGTRLTVL.

This clonotype turned up a few times. J is TRBJ2-7 and V is TRBV11-2, with no clear D. The CDR3 covers 10 residues. Germline V gene sequence: CDR1 SGHAT, CDR2 FQNNGV. CDR3 nucleotide sequence: TGTGCCAGCAGCCCTGCGGTCGGCGACGTC. It is translated as CASSPAVGDV.

This clonotype has only a few counts. V usage is TRBV10-1 and J usage is TRBJ1-2; D is unresolved. The germline gives CDR1 WNHNN, CDR2 SYGVQD (reference sequence). Trimming removed 2 bases from V and 1 base from J, with 5 bases in between. This CDR3 is 13 amino acids long. For the CDR3, the DNA is TGCGCCAGCAGTGAGGACATTAACTATGGCTACACCTTC. This encodes CASSEDINYGYTF.

In its sample, this clonotype was seen a few times. This chain uses TRBV20-1 with TRBJ1-2; D is undetermined. The germline V gene has CDR1 DFQATT and CDR2 SNEGSKA (reference sequence). The CDR3 loop spans 14 amino acids. The V end was cut by 0 bases, the J end by 6 bases, with 14 bases between. The CDR3 DNA reads TGCAGTGCTAGAGAGCACCCCGATCGGCATGGCTACACCTTC. As protein: CSAREHPDRHGYTF.

In this sample, this clonotype turned up once. The V call is TRBV7-9, the J call TRBJ2-7; D tentatively fits TRBD1 or TRBD2 (6 bases each). CDR1 and CDR2 from the germline V gene are SEHNR and FQNEAQ (reference sequence). The CDR3 totals 14 residues. Trimming removed 5 bases from V and 6 bases from J, with 17 bases in between. The chain's CDR3 is CASSRLGGNGEQYV. CDR3 DNA sequence: TGTGCCAGCAGCCGATTAGGGGGGAATGGCGAGCAGTACGTC.

V is TRBV2 and J is TRBJ2-7, with TRBD1 matching 9 bases. The germline CDR1 and CDR2 sequences are SNHLY and FYNNEI. The CDR3 has 15 residues. With V trimmed by 0 bases and J by 4 bases, 4 bases remained unmatched. CDR3 sequence reads: CASSEAQGTGYEQYF. The CDR3 DNA reads TGTGCCAGCAGTGAAGCGCAAGGGACAGGGTACGAGCAGTACTTC.

This clonotype was seen a handful of times. The CDR3 DNA is TGTGCCAGCAGCTTAGAACCCGGCTACGAGCAGTACGTC. Translating gives CASSLEPGYEQYV. V usage is TRBV7-9 and J usage is TRBJ2-7; no clear D gene. The CDR3 is made up of 13 amino acids. V was shortened by 1 base and J by 3 bases, with 7 bases between the two germline ends. The germline V gene has CDR1 SEHNR and CDR2 FQNEAQ (reference sequence).

This clonotype appeared many times. The chain combines TRBV4-2 with TRBJ1-6; 8 bases are shared with TRBD1. The junction had 2 bases not matched to a gene; V was cut back by 0 bases and J by 10 bases. The CDR3 totals 14 residues. CDR1 and CDR2 (germline): LGHNA, YNFKEQ. The CDR3 DNA follows: TGTGCCAGCAGCCAAGACAGGGGGCTATCACCCCTCCACTTT. It encodes CASSQDRGLSPLHF.

The genes are TRBV5-6 and TRBJ2-1; TRBD2 aligns across 8 bases. Germline lookup yields CDR1 SGHDT and CDR2 YYEEEE. Trimming removed 0 bases from V and 2 bases from J; junction bases left unmatched: 7. There are 17 residues in the CDR3. Written as DNA, the CDR3 is TGTGCCAGCAGCTTGGTGCTAGCGGGTGATACCTACAATGAGCAGTTCTTC. It yields the protein CASSLVLAGDTYNEQFF.

The rearrangement joins TRBV29-1 to TRBJ2-7; TRBD1 might be the D (6 bases). The CDR3 covers 13 residues. Germline lookup yields CDR1 SQVTM and CDR2 ANQGSEA. Trimming took 4 bases from V and 2 from J, leaving 12 bases between them. This chain's CDR3 is CSVGRGLTYEQYF. In nucleotides, the CDR3 is TGCAGCGTTGGCAGGGGCCTAACCTACGAGCAGTACTTC.

The rearrangement uses TRBV24-1 and TRBJ2-3; 9 bases agree with TRBD1. CDR3 length equals 16 residues. V dropped 7 bases and J dropped 5; count of bases not matched to a gene: 12. Germline loops: CDR1 KGHDR, CDR2 SFDVKD. CDR3 DNA sequence: TGTGCCACCAGCTCACCCGGGACAGGGATTAGAGATACGCAGTATTTT. It encodes CATSSPGTGIRDTQYF.

V gene TRBV10-3 combines with J gene TRBJ1-1; 12 nucleotides match TRBD1. This CDR3 has 16 amino acids. Trimming cost V 7 bases and J 1 base; bases outside gene matches: 7. Per germline, CDR1 ENHRY and CDR2 SYGVKD. The CDR3 is CAITQGTGGSNTEAFF. CDR3 DNA: TGTGCCATCACCCAAGGGACAGGGGGCTCGAACACTGAAGCTTTCTTT.

The rearrangement joins TRBV7-8 to TRBJ2-3; 9 nucleotides agree with TRBD1. This CDR3 has 15 amino acids. CDR1 and CDR2 from the germline V gene are SGHVS and FQNEAQ. Germline trimming cut 5 bases from V and 3 bases from J; bases unmatched to any gene: 6. The CDR3 region is CASSVDRGITDTQYF. The CDR3 bases are TGTGCCAGCAGCGTAGACAGGGGGATAACAGATACGCAGTATTTT.

CDR3 loop: CSAPGASGSASTDTQYF. The CDR3 nucleotides are TGCAGTGCTCCTGGGGCTAGCGGATCTGCTAGCACAGATACGCAGTATTTT. The V gene is TRBV20-1, the J gene TRBJ2-3; 7 bases fit TRBD2. The V gene end was trimmed by 5 bases and the J gene end by 0 bases; junction bases not matched to a gene: 14. The CDR3 has 17 amino acids. Germline lookup yields CDR1 DFQATT and CDR2 SNEGSKA (reference sequence).

V is TRBV6-2 or TRBV6-3 and J is TRBJ2-4, with TRBD1 matching over 9 bases. J gave up 2 bases and V 5 bases, and 4 bases lay outside the gene matches. Per germline, CDR1 MNHEY and CDR2 SVGEGT. The CDR3 loop spans 15 amino acids. In nucleotides, the CDR3 is TGTGCCAGCAGTCTTACAGGGGGCTCCAAAAACATTCAGTACTTC. Residues: CASSLTGGSKNIQYF.

In this sample, this clonotype turned up a few times. V and J are TRBV7-2 and TRBJ2-1; a weak D match, TRBD2 (6 bases). There are 13 residues in the CDR3. V gave up 5 bases and J gave up 8 bases, with 13 bases separating them. In germline, CDR1 is SGHTA, CDR2 FQGNSA. The CDR3, as DNA: TGTGCCAGCAGCGACGGGGGTTGGGATGAGCAGTTCTTC. The encoded protein is CASSDGGWDEQFF.